A selection of T cell receptor beta chains follows, all from one sample in a study of OX40 agonist ivuxolimab in advanced cancers. Measured with immunoSEQ multiplex PCR; TCRdb has only the in-frame clones, and not every one. The profile shows more than 85,000 clones, 80% to 95% of them singletons. Sequences were derived from CD4+ or CD8+ T cells sorted from blood, sampled in a trial of the OX40 agonist ivuxolimab. Receptors were obtained from an adult with an advanced solid tumor such as melanoma, head and neck, liver or kidney cancer. CDR3s include the opening cysteine and the closing phenylalanine or tryptophan. The order of the fields is D gene, clone size, V gene, J gene, CDR3 protein, CDR3 DNA. A D gene is named only where the DNA matches it firmly. Some rows mark clone size as missing; the rest say once, few, many or name a class of expanded clone.

d_gene: .; abundance: .; v_gene: TRBV7-2; j_gene: TRBJ1-4; CDR3aa: CASSSSLEGKLFF; CDR3nt: TGTGCCAGCAGCTCCTCCTTGGAAGGAAAACTGTTTTTT
d_gene: .; abundance: .; v_gene: TRBV6-1; j_gene: TRBJ2-5; CDR3aa: CASSGVQGTKTQYF; CDR3nt: TGTGCCAGCAGTGGAGTACAGGGCACGAAGACCCAGTACTTC
d_gene: TRBD2; abundance: .; v_gene: TRBV4-1; j_gene: TRBJ2-2; CDR3aa: CASRGLAGVRNTGELFF; CDR3nt: TGCGCCAGCAGGGGACTAGCGGGAGTTCGCAACACCGGGGAGCTGTTTTTT
d_gene: .; abundance: .; v_gene: TRBV18; j_gene: TRBJ1-5; CDR3aa: CASSPAGSNQPQHF; CDR3nt: TGTGCCAGCTCACCGGCGGGGAGCAATCAGCCCCAGCATTTT
d_gene: TRBD2; abundance: .; v_gene: TRBV10-1; j_gene: TRBJ2-3; CDR3aa: CASSESGLAGVGRRADTQYF; CDR3nt: TGCGCCAGCAGTGAGTCTGGACTAGCGGGAGTCGGGCGCCGGGCAGATACGCAGTATTTT
d_gene: .; abundance: .; v_gene: TRBV6-6; j_gene: TRBJ1-1; CDR3aa: CASRPGQLPMNTEAFF; CDR3nt: TGTGCCAGCAGGCCCGGACAGCTCCCAATGAACACTGAAGCTTTCTTT
d_gene: TRBD1; abundance: once; v_gene: TRBV7-9; j_gene: TRBJ1-2; CDR3aa: CASSAGRRTGGYGYTF; CDR3nt: TGTGCCAGCAGCGCGGGCCGAAGGACAGGGGGGTATGGCTACACCTTC
d_gene: TRBD2; abundance: .; v_gene: TRBV4-2; j_gene: TRBJ2-7; CDR3aa: CASSHPREAGPSYEQYF; CDR3nt: TGTGCCAGCAGCCACCCACGGGAAGCGGGACCCTCCTACGAGCAGTACTTC
d_gene: TRBD2; abundance: .; v_gene: TRBV11-3; j_gene: TRBJ2-3; CDR3aa: CASSFRAGISRPDTQYF; CDR3nt: TGTGCCAGCAGCTTTCGAGCGGGAATTAGCCGCCCAGATACGCAGTATTTT
d_gene: TRBD2; abundance: .; v_gene: TRBV6-5; j_gene: TRBJ2-3; CDR3aa: CASSYRASGARGTQYF; CDR3nt: TGTGCCAGCAGTTACAGGGCTAGCGGGGCCCGGGGTACGCAGTATTTT
d_gene: .; abundance: .; v_gene: TRBV6-5; j_gene: TRBJ2-1; CDR3aa: CASSLLDEQFF; CDR3nt: TGTGCCAGCAGTCTCCTAGATGAGCAGTTCTTC
d_gene: TRBD1; abundance: .; v_gene: TRBV28; j_gene: TRBJ1-4; CDR3aa: CASTQGGLATNEKLFF; CDR3nt: TGTGCCAGCACCCAGGGGGGCCTCGCAACTAATGAAAAACTGTTTTTT
d_gene: TRBD1; abundance: .; v_gene: TRBV5-1; j_gene: TRBJ2-2; CDR3aa: CASSKGQASGTGELFF; CDR3nt: TGCGCCAGCAGCAAGGGACAGGCTTCGGGGACCGGGGAGCTGTTTTTT
d_gene: .; abundance: once; v_gene: TRBV29-1; j_gene: TRBJ2-2; CDR3aa: CSVEVTQNTGELFF; CDR3nt: TGCAGCGTTGAAGTGACACAAAACACCGGGGAGCTGTTTTTT
d_gene: .; abundance: .; v_gene: TRBV10-3; j_gene: TRBJ2-1; CDR3aa: CASRGWDSNEQFF; CDR3nt: TGTGCCTCGCGCGGGTGGGACTCTAATGAGCAGTTCTTC
d_gene: TRBD1; abundance: .; v_gene: TRBV29-1; j_gene: TRBJ1-2; CDR3aa: CSATGQGVLRGYTF; CDR3nt: TGCAGCGCTACCGGACAGGGCGTCTTACGGGGCTACACCTTC
d_gene: .; abundance: .; v_gene: TRBV2; j_gene: TRBJ2-7; CDR3aa: CASSVDRLSYEQYF; CDR3nt: TGTGCCAGCAGCGTTGACAGGCTCTCCTACGAGCAGTACTTC
d_gene: TRBD2; abundance: .; v_gene: TRBV4-1; j_gene: TRBJ2-3; CDR3aa: CASSLRKREPALTDTQYF; CDR3nt: TGCGCCAGCAGCCTAAGGAAGCGGGAGCCAGCACTCACAGATACGCAGTATTTT
d_gene: .; abundance: .; v_gene: TRBV4-3; j_gene: TRBJ2-3; CDR3aa: CASSQDEGVYRDTQYF; CDR3nt: TGCGCCAGCAGCCAAGATGAGGGGGTCTATCGGGATACGCAGTATTTT
d_gene: TRBD1; abundance: .; v_gene: TRBV7-2; j_gene: TRBJ1-2; CDR3aa: CASSLATGGGGYTF; CDR3nt: TGTGCCAGCAGCTTAGCGACAGGGGGCGGTGGCTACACCTTC
d_gene: .; abundance: .; v_gene: TRBV28; j_gene: TRBJ1-2; CDR3aa: CASSRATGINGYTF; CDR3nt: TGTGCCAGCAGCCGAGCAACAGGGATAAATGGCTACACCTTC
d_gene: .; abundance: .; v_gene: TRBV5-4; j_gene: TRBJ2-1; CDR3aa: CASSLVGTGHEQFF; CDR3nt: TGTGCCAGCAGCTTGGTTGGGACGGGACATGAGCAGTTCTTC
d_gene: .; abundance: .; v_gene: TRBV5-1; j_gene: TRBJ2-5; CDR3aa: CASSLALGHQETQYF; CDR3nt: TGCGCCAGCAGCTTGGCGTTGGGCCACCAAGAGACCCAGTACTTC
d_gene: TRBD2; abundance: .; v_gene: TRBV5-4; j_gene: TRBJ2-7; CDR3aa: CASSLGSGLAGRYEQYF; CDR3nt: TGTGCCAGCAGCTTGGGTTCGGGACTAGCGGGACGCTACGAGCAGTACTTC
d_gene: TRBD2; abundance: .; v_gene: TRBV11-2; j_gene: TRBJ2-1; CDR3aa: CASGWTGGDNEQFF; CDR3nt: TGTGCCAGCGGATGGACGGGAGGTGACAATGAGCAGTTCTTC
d_gene: .; abundance: .; v_gene: TRBV19; j_gene: TRBJ1-5; CDR3aa: CASSIDRGQPQHF; CDR3nt: TGTGCCAGTAGTATAGATCGCGGTCAGCCCCAGCATTTT
d_gene: .; abundance: few; v_gene: TRBV7-9; j_gene: TRBJ2-3; CDR3aa: CASRRQGGVADTQYF; CDR3nt: TGTGCCAGCAGGCGACAGGGAGGAGTGGCAGATACGCAGTATTTT
d_gene: TRBD2; abundance: .; v_gene: TRBV6-5; j_gene: TRBJ2-7; CDR3aa: CASRPGLRYEQYF; CDR3nt: TGTGCCAGCAGACCGGGACTACGTTACGAGCAGTACTTC
d_gene: .; abundance: .; v_gene: TRBV5-5; j_gene: TRBJ1-2; CDR3aa: CASSVVLREGRGYTF; CDR3nt: TGTGCCAGCAGCGTTGTCCTCAGGGAGGGAAGGGGCTACACCTTC
d_gene: TRBD1; abundance: .; v_gene: TRBV2; j_gene: TRBJ1-5; CDR3aa: CASKRQGAGNQPQHF; CDR3nt: TGTGCCAGCAAGAGACAGGGGGCTGGCAATCAGCCCCAGCATTTT
d_gene: TRBD1; abundance: .; v_gene: TRBV28; j_gene: TRBJ1-5; CDR3aa: CASSWDRGPGNQPQHF; CDR3nt: TGTGCCAGCAGCTGGGACAGGGGGCCGGGCAATCAGCCCCAGCATTTT
d_gene: .; abundance: .; v_gene: TRBV19; j_gene: TRBJ2-5; CDR3aa: CASSIARGETQYF; CDR3nt: TGTGCCAGTAGTATCGCTCGGGGGGAGACCCAGTACTTC
d_gene: TRBD2; abundance: .; v_gene: TRBV7-9; j_gene: TRBJ2-3; CDR3aa: CASSLTGGRATDTQYF; CDR3nt: TGTGCCAGCAGCTTAACCGGCGGGAGGGCCACAGATACGCAGTATTTT
d_gene: .; abundance: .; v_gene: TRBV18; j_gene: TRBJ1-1; CDR3aa: CASSAGSSNTEAFF; CDR3nt: TGTGCCAGCTCCGCCGGGAGCTCGAACACTGAAGCTTTCTTT
d_gene: TRBD1; abundance: .; v_gene: TRBV25-1; j_gene: TRBJ1-2; CDR3aa: CASRNPDRDFGGYTF; CDR3nt: TGTGCCAGCAGGAACCCGGACAGGGACTTTGGCGGCTACACCTTC
d_gene: .; abundance: .; v_gene: TRBV19; j_gene: TRBJ1-4; CDR3aa: CASSLWGGRSEKLFF; CDR3nt: TGTGCCAGTAGCCTTTGGGGGGGACGGTCTGAAAAACTGTTTTTT
d_gene: TRBD1; abundance: .; v_gene: TRBV29-1; j_gene: TRBJ1-1; CDR3aa: CSVQQGGTEAFF; CDR3nt: TGCAGCGTTCAACAGGGGGGGACTGAAGCTTTCTTT
d_gene: .; abundance: .; v_gene: TRBV29-1; j_gene: TRBJ2-1; CDR3aa: CSLGPNNEQFF; CDR3nt: TGCAGCTTGGGACCAAACAATGAGCAGTTCTTC
d_gene: TRBD2; abundance: once; v_gene: TRBV25-1; j_gene: TRBJ2-2; CDR3aa: CASRGTSGSPGELFF; CDR3nt: TGTGCCAGCAGAGGGACTAGCGGGAGTCCCGGGGAGCTGTTTTTT
d_gene: .; abundance: .; v_gene: TRBV7-3; j_gene: TRBJ2-2; CDR3aa: CASSLMGLPSGGELFF; CDR3nt: TGTGCCAGCAGCTTAATGGGGCTGCCGTCTGGCGGGGAGCTGTTTTTT
d_gene: .; abundance: .; v_gene: TRBV6-6; j_gene: TRBJ2-5; CDR3aa: CASIQTGQETQYF; CDR3nt: TGTGCCAGCATTCAGACGGGGCAAGAGACCCAGTACTTC
d_gene: TRBD1; abundance: once; v_gene: TRBV7-2; j_gene: TRBJ1-4; CDR3aa: CASSLAWTGAEKLFF; CDR3nt: TGTGCCAGCAGCTTAGCATGGACAGGTGCTGAAAAACTGTTTTTT
d_gene: .; abundance: .; v_gene: TRBV6-5; j_gene: TRBJ2-5; CDR3aa: CASSSVLRAEYF; CDR3nt: TGTGCCAGCAGCTCGGTGCTCCGGGCCGAGTACTTC
d_gene: TRBD1; abundance: .; v_gene: TRBV27; j_gene: TRBJ1-4; CDR3aa: CASSSRQGGAPNEKLFF; CDR3nt: TGTGCCAGCAGTTCCAGACAGGGGGGCGCCCCGAATGAAAAACTGTTTTTT
d_gene: .; abundance: .; v_gene: TRBV6-5; j_gene: TRBJ2-1; CDR3aa: CASSGDHTSYNEQFF; CDR3nt: TGTGCCAGCAGTGGGGACCACACATCCTACAATGAGCAGTTCTTC